This record covers a single T cell receptor beta chain. Its target is unknown. Method: immunoSEQ multiplex PCR; TCRdb's copy keeps in-frame clones and lacks some. The table records about 130,000 clones, around 80% of them present only once. This entry belongs to a study of cytotoxic CD8 clonotypes in ibrutinib-treated CLL. Study information: With a range of 6 to 36, the median treatment time before response samples were taken was roughly 12 months.

Study-level findings and limits: Before falling back toward baseline at progression, clonality had risen at the time of ibrutinib response.

The CDR3 is 11 residues long. Trimming stripped 3 bases from V and 3 bases from J, with 5 bases between. Germline CDR1 is DFQATT and CDR2 is SNEGSKA (reference sequence). The receptor comes from a human donor with chronic lymphocytic leukemia. The V call is TRBV20-1, the J call TRBJ1-1; D gene ambiguous. Specimen: PBMCs, collected after 12 months of ibrutinib treatment. CDR3: CSAREDTEAFF. In nucleotides, the CDR3 is TGCAGTGCTAGGGAGGACACTGAAGCTTTCTTT.